This T cell receptor beta chain was identified during a study of cytomegalovirus exposure and HLA in healthy donors. General study points: Some public TCRs appeared in many individuals, while most sequences were rare. Earlier analysis found most TCR beta V segments productive about 87% or about 30% of the time. Sequencing likely caused a cluster of highly shared sequence variants.

As to this clone: Its antigen is undetermined.

The study ran its PCR with 60 Vbeta and 13 Jbeta primers. Using immunoSEQ multiplex PCR, the repertoire was profiled, and TCRdb retains in-frame clones only, with some absent. The table records 150,000 to 200,000 clones, 75% to 85% of them present only once. Germline CDR1 reads SEHNR; CDR2 reads FQNEAQ (reference sequence). The CDR3 has 16 residues. V was clipped by 4 bases and J by 3 bases; unmatched bases: 10. Healthy donors of bone marrow made up the group. This sequence originates from a woman aged 18-29 years in good health and CMV-seropositive. The J gene is TRBJ1-1, the V gene TRBV7-9; 8 bases map to TRBD1. Sequenced sample: PBMCs. CDR3 protein: CASSYTSTGDYTEAFF. The DNA for the CDR3 is TGTGCCAGCAGCTACACCTCGACAGGGGATTACACTGAAGCTTTCTTT.